This TCR beta chain is drawn from a study of identical twins. TCRdb processed the 5' RACE reads anew with MiXCR; each CDR3 protein has one entry. Found here are around 450,000 distinct CDR3 sequences, over 12% of them singletons; the top ten hold approximately 0.52%. This CDR3 comprises 12 residues. The V and J ends lost 1 base and 3 bases respectively, with 4 bases between them. From germline, CDR1 is SGHTA and CDR2 FQGNSA. This clonotype was seen at least ten times. The same specimen was also included in a second study, on yellow fever vaccine responses in identical twins.

Sequencing was carried out using CD4+ T cells sorted from blood. V is TRBV7-2 and J is TRBJ2-7; no definite D call. The TCR comes from a woman in her late teens or twenties in good health. The DNA of the CDR3 is TGTGCCAGCAGCTTAGACTACTACGAGCAGTACTTC. Protein product: CASSLDYYEQYF.